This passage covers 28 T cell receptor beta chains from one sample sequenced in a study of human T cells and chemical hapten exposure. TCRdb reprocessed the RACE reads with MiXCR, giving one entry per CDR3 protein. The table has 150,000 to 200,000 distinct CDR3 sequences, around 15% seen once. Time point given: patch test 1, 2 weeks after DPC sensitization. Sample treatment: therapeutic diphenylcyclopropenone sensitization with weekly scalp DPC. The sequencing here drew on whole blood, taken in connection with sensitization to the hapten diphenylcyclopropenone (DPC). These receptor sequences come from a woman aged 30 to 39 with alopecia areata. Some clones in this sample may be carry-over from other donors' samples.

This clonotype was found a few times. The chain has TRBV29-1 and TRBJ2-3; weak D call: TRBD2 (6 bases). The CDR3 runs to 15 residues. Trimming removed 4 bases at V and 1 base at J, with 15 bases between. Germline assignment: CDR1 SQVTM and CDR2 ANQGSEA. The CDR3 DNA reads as TGCAGCGTTGTAACGGGCGCTAGCGGCACAGATACGCAGTATTTT. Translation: CSVVTGASGTDTQYF.

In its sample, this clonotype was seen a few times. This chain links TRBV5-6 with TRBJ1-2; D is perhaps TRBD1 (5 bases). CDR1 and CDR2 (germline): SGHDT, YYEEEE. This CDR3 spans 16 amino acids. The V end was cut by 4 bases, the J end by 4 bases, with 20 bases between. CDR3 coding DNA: TGTGCCAGCAGCCCGGGACCAGAAGAGTTCTTCTATGGCTACACCTTC. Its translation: CASSPGPEEFFYGYTF.

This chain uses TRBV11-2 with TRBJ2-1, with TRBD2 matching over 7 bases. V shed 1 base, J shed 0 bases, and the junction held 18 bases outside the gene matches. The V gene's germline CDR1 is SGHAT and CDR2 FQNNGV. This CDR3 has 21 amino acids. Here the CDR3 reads CASSLAPLLAEIFSSYNEQFF. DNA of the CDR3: TGTGCCAGCAGCTTAGCTCCCCTTCTAGCGGAGATTTTTAGCTCCTACAATGAGCAGTTCTTC.

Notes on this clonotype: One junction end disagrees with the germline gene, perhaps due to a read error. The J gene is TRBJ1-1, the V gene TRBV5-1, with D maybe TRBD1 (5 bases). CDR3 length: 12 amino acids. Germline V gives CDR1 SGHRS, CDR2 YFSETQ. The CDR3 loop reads CASSWDRGVTSF. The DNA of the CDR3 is TGCGCCAGCAGCTGGGACCGTGGGGTCACTTCCTTT.

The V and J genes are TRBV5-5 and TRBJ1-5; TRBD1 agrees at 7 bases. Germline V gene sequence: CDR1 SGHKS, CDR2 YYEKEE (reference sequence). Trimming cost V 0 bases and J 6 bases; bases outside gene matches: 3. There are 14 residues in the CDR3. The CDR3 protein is CASSLGDRFQPQHF. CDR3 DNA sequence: TGTGCCAGCAGCTTGGGGGACAGATTTCAGCCCCAGCATTTT.

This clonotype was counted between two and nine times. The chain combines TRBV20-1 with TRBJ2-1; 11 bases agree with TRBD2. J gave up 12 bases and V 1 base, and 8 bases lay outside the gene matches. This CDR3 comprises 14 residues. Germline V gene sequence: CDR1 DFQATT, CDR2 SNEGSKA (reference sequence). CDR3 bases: TGCAGTGCTAGAGCGGTAGCGGGAGGGCCTGGGCAGTTCTTC. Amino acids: CSARAVAGGPGQFF.

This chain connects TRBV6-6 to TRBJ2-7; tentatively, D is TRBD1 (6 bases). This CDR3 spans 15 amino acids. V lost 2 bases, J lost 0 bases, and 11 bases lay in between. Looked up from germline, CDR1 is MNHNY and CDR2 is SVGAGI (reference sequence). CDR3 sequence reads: CASSYGWDNSYEQYF. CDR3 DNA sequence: TGTGCCAGCAGTTACGGTTGGGACAACTCCTACGAGCAGTACTTC.

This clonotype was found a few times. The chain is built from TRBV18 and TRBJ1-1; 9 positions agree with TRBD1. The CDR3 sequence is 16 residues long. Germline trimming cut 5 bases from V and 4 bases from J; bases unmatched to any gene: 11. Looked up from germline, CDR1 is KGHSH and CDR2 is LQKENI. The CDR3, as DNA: TGTGCCAGCTCATCCGGGACAGGGATAGGGGGCACTGAAGCTTTCTTT. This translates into CASSSGTGIGGTEAFF.

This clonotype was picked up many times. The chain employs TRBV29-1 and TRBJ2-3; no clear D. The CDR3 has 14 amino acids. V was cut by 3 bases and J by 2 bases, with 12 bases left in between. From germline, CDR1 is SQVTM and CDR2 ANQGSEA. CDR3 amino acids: CSVDGAEATDTQYF. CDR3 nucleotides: TGCAGCGTTGATGGTGCAGAGGCCACAGATACGCAGTATTTT.

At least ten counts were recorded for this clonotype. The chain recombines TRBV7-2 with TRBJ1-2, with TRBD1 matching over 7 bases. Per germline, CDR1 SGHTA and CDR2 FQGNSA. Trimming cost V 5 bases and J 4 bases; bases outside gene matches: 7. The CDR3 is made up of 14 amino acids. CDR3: CASSVYRGPYGYTF. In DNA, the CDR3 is TGTGCCAGCAGCGTATACAGGGGACCCTATGGCTACACCTTC.

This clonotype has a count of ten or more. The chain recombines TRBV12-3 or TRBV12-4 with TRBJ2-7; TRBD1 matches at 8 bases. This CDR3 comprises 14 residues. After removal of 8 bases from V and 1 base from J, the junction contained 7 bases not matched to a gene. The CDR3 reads CASARGQESYEQYF. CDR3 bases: TGTGCCAGCGCTAGGGGACAGGAATCCTACGAGCAGTACTTC.

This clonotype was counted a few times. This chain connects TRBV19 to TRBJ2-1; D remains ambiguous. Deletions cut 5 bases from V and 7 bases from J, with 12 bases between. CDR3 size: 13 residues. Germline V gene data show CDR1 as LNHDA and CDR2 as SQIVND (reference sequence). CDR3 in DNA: TGTGCCAGTAGTGTCTCGCTTCAGAATGAGCAGTTCTTC. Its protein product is CASSVSLQNEQFF.

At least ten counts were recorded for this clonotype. This CDR3 reads CASSLGQRDGYTF. The DNA of the CDR3 is TGTGCCAGCAGTTTAGGACAGAGAGATGGCTACACCTTC. The chain has TRBV12-3 or TRBV12-4 and TRBJ1-2; D is possibly TRBD1 (5 bases). The CDR3 has 13 amino acids. Trimming took 1 base from V and 6 from J, leaving 9 bases between them.

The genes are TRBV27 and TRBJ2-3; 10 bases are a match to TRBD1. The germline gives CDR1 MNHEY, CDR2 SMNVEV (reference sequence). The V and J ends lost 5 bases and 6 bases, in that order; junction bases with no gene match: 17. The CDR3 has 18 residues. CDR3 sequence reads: CASSPANVPGQGMDTQYF. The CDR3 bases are TGTGCCAGCAGTCCCGCCAACGTCCCGGGACAGGGGATGGATACGCAGTATTTT.

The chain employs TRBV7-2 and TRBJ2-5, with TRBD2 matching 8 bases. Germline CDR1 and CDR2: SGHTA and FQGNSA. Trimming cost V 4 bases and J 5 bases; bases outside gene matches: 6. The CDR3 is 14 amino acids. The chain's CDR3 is CASSSSGGLETQYF. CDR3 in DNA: TGTGCCAGCAGCTCAAGCGGGGGTTTGGAGACCCAGTACTTC.

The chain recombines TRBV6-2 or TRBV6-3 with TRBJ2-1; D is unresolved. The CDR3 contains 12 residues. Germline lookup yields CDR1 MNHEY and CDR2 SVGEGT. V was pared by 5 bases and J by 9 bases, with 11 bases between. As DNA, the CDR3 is TGTGCCAGCAGTCCCGGGCCCTCTGAGCAGTTCTTC. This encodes CASSPGPSEQFF.

CDR3 in amino acids: CSVWFGDTEAFF. The CDR3 DNA reads TGCAGCGTTTGGTTCGGGGACACTGAAGCTTTCTTT. V gene TRBV29-1 combines with J gene TRBJ1-1; D gene unclear. Germline V gives CDR1 SQVTM, CDR2 ANQGSEA. This CDR3 spans 12 amino acids. V lost 5 bases to trimming and J lost 3 bases, with 10 bases between them.

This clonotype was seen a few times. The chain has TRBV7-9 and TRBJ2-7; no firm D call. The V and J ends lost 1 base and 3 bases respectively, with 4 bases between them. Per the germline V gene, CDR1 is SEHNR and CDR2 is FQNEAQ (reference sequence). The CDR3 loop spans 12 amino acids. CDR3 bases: TGTGCCAGCAGCTTAGACGTCTACGAGCAGTACTTC. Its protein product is CASSLDVYEQYF.

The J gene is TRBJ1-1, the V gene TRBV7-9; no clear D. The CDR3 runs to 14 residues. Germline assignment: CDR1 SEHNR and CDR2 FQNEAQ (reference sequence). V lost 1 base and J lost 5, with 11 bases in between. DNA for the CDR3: TGTGCCAGCAGCTTAGGAGTTACGGGGACTGAAGCTTTCTTT. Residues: CASSLGVTGTEAFF.

The CDR3 DNA follows: TGCAGCGTTGGCCTGACTAGCGGGGGGGCTATGAATGAGCAGTTCTTC. Amino acids: CSVGLTSGGAMNEQFF. This sequence joins TRBV29-1 and TRBJ2-1, with 14 bases that match TRBD2. V was pared by 4 bases and J by 7 bases, with 9 bases of the junction left unmatched. The CDR3 covers 16 residues. Per the germline V gene, CDR1 is SQVTM and CDR2 is ANQGSEA.

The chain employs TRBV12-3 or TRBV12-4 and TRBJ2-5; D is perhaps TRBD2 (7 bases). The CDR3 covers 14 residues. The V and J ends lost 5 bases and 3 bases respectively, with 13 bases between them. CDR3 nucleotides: TGTGCCAGCAGTACAGGGAGGGGGAAAGAGACCCAGTACTTC. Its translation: CASSTGRGKETQYF.

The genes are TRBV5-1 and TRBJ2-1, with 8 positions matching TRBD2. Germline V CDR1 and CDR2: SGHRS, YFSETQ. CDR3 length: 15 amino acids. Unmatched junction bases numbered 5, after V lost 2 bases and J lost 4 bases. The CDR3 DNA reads TGCGCCAGCAGCTTATTAGCGGGGCTATACAATGAGCAGTTCTTC. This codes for CASSLLAGLYNEQFF.

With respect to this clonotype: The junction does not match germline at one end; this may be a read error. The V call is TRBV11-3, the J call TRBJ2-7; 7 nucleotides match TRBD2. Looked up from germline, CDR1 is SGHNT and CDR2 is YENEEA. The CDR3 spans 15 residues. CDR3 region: CASSFTSANPHELYF. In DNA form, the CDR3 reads TGTGCCAGCAGCTTTACTAGCGCTAATCCCCACGAGCTGTACTTC.

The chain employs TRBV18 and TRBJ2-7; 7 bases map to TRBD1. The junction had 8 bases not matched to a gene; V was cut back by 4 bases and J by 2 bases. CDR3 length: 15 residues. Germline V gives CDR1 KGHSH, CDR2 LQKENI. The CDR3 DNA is TGTGCCAGCTCACGGGACCGACAGGGCCCCTACGAGCAGTACTTC. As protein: CASSRDRQGPYEQYF.

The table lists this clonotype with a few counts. The CDR3 region is CASSLGLAANEQFF. DNA of the CDR3: TGTGCCAGCAGTTTAGGACTAGCGGCCAATGAGCAGTTCTTC. The chain employs TRBV12-3 or TRBV12-4 and TRBJ2-1, with 9 bases lining up with TRBD2. The J segment lost 6 bases and the V segment lost 1 base, leaving 1 base of the junction unmatched. This CDR3 is built from 14 residues.

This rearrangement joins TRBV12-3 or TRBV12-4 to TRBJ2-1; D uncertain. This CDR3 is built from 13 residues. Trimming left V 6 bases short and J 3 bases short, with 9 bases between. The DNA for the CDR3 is TGTGCCAGCAGCCGCCAGAACTACAATGAGCAGTTCTTC. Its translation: CASSRQNYNEQFF.

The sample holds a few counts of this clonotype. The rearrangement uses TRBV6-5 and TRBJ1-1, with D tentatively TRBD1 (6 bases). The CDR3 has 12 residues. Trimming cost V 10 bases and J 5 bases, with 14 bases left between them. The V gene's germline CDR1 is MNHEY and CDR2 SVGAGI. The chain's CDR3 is CATQGMGTEAFF. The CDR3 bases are TGTGCCACCCAGGGGATGGGGACTGAAGCTTTCTTT.

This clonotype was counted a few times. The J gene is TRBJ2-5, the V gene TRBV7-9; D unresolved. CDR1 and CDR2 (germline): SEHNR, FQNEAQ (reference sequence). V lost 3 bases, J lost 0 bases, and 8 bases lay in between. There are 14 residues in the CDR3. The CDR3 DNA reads TGTGCCAGCAGCTTTACACAGTACCAAGAGACCCAGTACTTC. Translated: CASSFTQYQETQYF.